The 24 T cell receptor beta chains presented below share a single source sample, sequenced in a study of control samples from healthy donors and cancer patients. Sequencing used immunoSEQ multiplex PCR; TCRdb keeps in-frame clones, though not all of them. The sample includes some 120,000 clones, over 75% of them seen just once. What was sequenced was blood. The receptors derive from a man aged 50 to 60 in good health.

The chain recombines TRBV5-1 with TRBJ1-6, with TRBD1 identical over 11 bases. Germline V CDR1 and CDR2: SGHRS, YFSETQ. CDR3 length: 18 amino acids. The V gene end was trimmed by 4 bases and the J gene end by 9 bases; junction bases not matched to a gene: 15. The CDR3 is CASSRGDRGDLITSPLHF. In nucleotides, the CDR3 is TGCGCCAGCAGCAGAGGGGACAGGGGGGACTTAATCACTTCACCCCTCCACTTT.

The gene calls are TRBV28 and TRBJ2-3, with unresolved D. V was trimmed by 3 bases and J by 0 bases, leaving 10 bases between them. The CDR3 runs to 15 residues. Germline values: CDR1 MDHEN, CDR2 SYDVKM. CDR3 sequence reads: CASSFPTLSTDTQYF. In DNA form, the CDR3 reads TGTGCCAGCAGTTTTCCTACACTAAGCACAGATACGCAGTATTTT.

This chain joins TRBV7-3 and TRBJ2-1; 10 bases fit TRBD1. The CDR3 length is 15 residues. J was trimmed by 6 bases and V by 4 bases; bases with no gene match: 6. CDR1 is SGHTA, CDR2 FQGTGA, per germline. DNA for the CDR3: TGTGCCAGCAGCTATGACCGGGACAGGGGCAATGAGCAGTTCTTC. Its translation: CASSYDRDRGNEQFF.

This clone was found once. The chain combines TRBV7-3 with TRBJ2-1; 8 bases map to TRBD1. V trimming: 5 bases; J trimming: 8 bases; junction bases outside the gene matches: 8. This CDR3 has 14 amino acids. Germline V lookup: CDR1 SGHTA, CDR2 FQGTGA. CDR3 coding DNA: TGTGCCAGCAGCATTACCCAGGGGGCCTATGAGCAGTTCTTC. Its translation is CASSITQGAYEQFF. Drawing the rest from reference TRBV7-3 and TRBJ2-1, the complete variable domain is GAGVSQTPSNKVTEKGKYVELRCDPISGHTALYWYRQSLGQGPEFLIYFQGTGAADDSGLPNDRFFAVRPEGSVSTLKIQRTERGDSAVYLCASSITQGAYEQFFGPGTRLTVL.

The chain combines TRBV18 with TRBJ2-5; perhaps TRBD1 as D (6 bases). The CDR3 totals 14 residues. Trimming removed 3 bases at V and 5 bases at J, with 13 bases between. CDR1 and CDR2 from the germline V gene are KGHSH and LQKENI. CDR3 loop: CASSPPQGEETQYF. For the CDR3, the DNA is TGTGCCAGCTCACCCCCACAGGGTGAGGAGACCCAGTACTTC.

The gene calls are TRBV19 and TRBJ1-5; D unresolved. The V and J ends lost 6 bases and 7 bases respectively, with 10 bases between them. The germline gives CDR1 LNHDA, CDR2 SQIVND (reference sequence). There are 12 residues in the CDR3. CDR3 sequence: CASSSSEQPQHF. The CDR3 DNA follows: TGTGCCAGTAGCTCCTCAGAACAGCCCCAGCATTTT.

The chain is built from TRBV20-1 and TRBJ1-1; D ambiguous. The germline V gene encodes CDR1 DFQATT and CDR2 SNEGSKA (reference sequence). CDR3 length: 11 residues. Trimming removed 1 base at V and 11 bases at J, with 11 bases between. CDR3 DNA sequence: TGCAGTGCTAGAGCCCCTGATTGGGCTTTCTTT. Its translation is CSARAPDWAFF.

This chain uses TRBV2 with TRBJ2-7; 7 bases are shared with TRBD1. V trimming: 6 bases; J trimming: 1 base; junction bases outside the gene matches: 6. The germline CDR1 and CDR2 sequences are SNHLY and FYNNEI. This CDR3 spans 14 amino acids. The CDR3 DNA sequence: TGTGCCAGCAGGGAGGACAGGCCTTCCTACGAGCAGTACTTC. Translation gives CASREDRPSYEQYF.

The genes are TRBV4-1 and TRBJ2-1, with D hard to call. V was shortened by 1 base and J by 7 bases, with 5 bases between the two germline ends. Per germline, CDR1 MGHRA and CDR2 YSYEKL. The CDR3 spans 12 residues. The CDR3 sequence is CASSQVSNEQFF. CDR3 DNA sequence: TGCGCCAGCAGCCAAGTTTCGAATGAGCAGTTCTTC.

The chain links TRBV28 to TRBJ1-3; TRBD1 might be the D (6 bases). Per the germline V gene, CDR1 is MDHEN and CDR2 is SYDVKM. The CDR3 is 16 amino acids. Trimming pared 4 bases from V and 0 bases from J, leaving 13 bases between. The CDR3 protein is CASSSPGGPSGNTIYF. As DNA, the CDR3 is TGTGCCAGCAGTTCGCCCGGGGGCCCCTCTGGAAACACCATATATTTT.

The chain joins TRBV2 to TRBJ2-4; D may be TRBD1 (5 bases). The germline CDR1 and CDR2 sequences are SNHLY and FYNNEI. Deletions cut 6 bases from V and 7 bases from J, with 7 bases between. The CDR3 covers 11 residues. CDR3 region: CASRQGNIQYF. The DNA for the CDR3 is TGTGCCAGCAGGCAGGGTAACATTCAGTACTTC.

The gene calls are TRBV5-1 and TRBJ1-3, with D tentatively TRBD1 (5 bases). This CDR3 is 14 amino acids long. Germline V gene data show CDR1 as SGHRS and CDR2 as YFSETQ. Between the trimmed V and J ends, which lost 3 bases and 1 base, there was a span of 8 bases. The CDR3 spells CASSSQGSGNTIYF. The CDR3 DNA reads TGCGCCAGCAGCTCTCAGGGTTCTGGAAACACCATATATTTT.

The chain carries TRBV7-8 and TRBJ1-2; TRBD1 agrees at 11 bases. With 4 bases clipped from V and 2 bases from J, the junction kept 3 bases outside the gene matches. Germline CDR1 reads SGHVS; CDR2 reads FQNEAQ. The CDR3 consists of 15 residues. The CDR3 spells CASSWGTGGNYGYTF. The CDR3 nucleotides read TGTGCCAGCAGCTGGGGGACAGGGGGAAACTATGGCTACACCTTC.

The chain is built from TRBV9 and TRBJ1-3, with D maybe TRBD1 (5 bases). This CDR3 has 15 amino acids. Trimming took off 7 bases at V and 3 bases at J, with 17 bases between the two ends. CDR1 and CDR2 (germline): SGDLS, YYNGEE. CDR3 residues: CASGEGRGDGNTIYF. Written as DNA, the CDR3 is TGTGCCAGCGGGGAGGGTAGGGGAGATGGAAACACCATATATTTT.

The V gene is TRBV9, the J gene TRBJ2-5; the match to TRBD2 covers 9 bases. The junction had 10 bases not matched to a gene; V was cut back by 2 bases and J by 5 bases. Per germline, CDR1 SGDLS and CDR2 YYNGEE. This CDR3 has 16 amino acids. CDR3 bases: TGTGCCAGCAGCGTCAAGGCGGGGGGGCCCTGGGAGACCCAGTACTTC. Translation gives CASSVKAGGPWETQYF.

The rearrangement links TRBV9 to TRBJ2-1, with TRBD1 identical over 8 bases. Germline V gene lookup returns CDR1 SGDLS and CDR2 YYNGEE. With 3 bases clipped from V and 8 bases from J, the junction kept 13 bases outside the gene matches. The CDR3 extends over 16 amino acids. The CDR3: CASSALGTGPTDEQFF. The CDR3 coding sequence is TGTGCCAGCAGCGCCCTGGGGACAGGACCTACCGATGAGCAGTTCTTC.

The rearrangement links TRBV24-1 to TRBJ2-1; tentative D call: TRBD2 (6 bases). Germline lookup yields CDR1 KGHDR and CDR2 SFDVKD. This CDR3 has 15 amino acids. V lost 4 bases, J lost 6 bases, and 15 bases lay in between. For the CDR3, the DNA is TGTGCCACCAGTGACACGGGACTGAGCCTCAATGAGCAGTTCTTC. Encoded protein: CATSDTGLSLNEQFF.

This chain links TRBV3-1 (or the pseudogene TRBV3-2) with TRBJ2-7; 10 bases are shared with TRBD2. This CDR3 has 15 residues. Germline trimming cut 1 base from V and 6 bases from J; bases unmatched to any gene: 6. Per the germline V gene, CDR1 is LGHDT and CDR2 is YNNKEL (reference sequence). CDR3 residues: CASSQVPSGGGEQYF. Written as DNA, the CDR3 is TGTGCCAGCAGCCAAGTTCCAAGCGGGGGGGGCGAGCAGTACTTC.

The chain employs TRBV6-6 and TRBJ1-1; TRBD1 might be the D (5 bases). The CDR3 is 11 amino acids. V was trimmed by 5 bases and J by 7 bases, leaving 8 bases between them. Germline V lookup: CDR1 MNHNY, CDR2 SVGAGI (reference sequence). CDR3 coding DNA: TGTGCCAGCAGTAGGGACCGTGAAGCTTTCTTT. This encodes CASSRDREAFF.

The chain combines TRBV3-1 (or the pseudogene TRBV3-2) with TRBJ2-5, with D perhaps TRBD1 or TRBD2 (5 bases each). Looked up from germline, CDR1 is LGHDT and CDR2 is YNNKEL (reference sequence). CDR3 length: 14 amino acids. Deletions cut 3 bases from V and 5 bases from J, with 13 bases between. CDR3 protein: CASSQRGRGETQYF. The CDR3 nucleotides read TGTGCCAGCAGCCAGAGGGGAAGAGGGGAGACCCAGTACTTC.

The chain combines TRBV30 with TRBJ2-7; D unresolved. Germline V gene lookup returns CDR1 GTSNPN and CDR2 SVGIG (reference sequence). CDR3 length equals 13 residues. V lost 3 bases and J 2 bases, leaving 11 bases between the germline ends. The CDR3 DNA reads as TGTGCCTGGAGGCTGGCAGGAGCCTACGAGCAGTACTTC. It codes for CAWRLAGAYEQYF.

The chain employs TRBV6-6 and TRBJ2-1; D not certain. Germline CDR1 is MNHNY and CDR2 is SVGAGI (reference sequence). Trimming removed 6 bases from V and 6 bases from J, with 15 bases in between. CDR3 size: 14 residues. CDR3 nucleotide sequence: TGTGCCAGCAGCTACGGGCTTTCCAGCAATGAGCAGTTCTTC. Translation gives CASSYGLSSNEQFF.

CDR3 nucleotide sequence: TGTGCCAGCGGACAAAAGCCAGATACGCAGTATTTT. Its protein is CASGQKPDTQYF. This chain connects TRBV12-3 or TRBV12-4 to TRBJ2-3; D is perhaps TRBD1 (5 bases). This CDR3 has 12 amino acids. Between the trimmed V and J ends, which lost 8 bases and 4 bases, there was a span of 10 bases.

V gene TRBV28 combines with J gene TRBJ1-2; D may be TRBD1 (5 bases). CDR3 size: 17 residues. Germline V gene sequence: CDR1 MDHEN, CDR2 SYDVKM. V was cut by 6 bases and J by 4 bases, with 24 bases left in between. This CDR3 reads CASRLSAPGGDGYGYTF. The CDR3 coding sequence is TGTGCCAGCAGACTAAGCGCCCCTGGAGGGGATGGCTATGGCTACACCTTC.